The 9 T cell receptor beta chains listed next were all sequenced from one sample in a study of control samples from healthy donors and cancer patients. Data came from immunoSEQ multiplex PCR; TCRdb stores just in-frame clones and leaves some out. Here the sample spans around 130,000 clones, about nine tenths being singletons. Specimen: PBMCs. Every receptor here comes from a man aged 45-65 years with head and neck cancer.

This chain joins TRBV27 and TRBJ1-6; D remains ambiguous. This CDR3 has 12 residues. Trimming removed 4 bases at V and 9 bases at J, with 7 bases between. CDR1 MNHEY and CDR2 SMNVEV come from the germline V gene (reference sequence). CDR3 loop: CASSSGRSPLHF. The CDR3 DNA is TGTGCCAGCAGTTCCGGCCGTTCACCCCTCCACTTT.

The rearrangement uses TRBV4-1 and TRBJ1-4; 7 nucleotides agree with TRBD1. The CDR3 is 17 amino acids. V lost 4 bases and J lost 4; bases outside the gene matches: 12. CDR1 and CDR2 from the germline V gene are MGHRA and YSYEKL. CDR3 amino acids: CASSRELRDSYNEKLFF. Here the CDR3 DNA reads TGCGCCAGCAGCCGAGAGCTAAGGGACAGCTATAATGAAAAACTGTTTTTT.

The CDR3 bases are TGTGCCAGCAGCCGTACCTCCTACGAGCAGTACTTC. Residues: CASSRTSYEQYF. The V gene is TRBV6-5, the J gene TRBJ2-7; unclear D gene. This CDR3 is 12 amino acids long. Germline CDR1 MNHEY, CDR2 SVGAGI. Trimming removed 6 bases at V and 0 bases at J, with 6 bases between.

V is TRBV5-1 and J is TRBJ2-5; the D gene is possibly TRBD1 (5 bases). V was trimmed by 4 bases and J by 3 bases, leaving 19 bases between them. The germline gives CDR1 SGHRS, CDR2 YFSETQ. This CDR3 region has 16 residues. The CDR3 DNA reads as TGCGCCAGCAGCAGGGTCAGGGCGGTGGCGGAAGAGACCCAGTACTTC. Protein sequence: CASSRVRAVAEETQYF.

For this clone: A read error may produce the germline difference seen at one junction end. The chain has TRBV7-6 and TRBJ2-6; D ambiguous. There are 15 residues in the CDR3. Germline V gene sequence: CDR1 SGHVS, CDR2 FNYEAQ. The CDR3 here is CASSLMSSGVNVLTF. CDR3 in DNA: TGTGCCAGCAGCTTAATGTCGTCTGGGGTCAACGTCCTGACTTTC.

The rearrangement joins TRBV27 to TRBJ2-3; TRBD1 agrees at 7 bases. Looked up from germline, CDR1 is MNHEY and CDR2 is SMNVEV (reference sequence). V gave up 7 bases and J gave up 3 bases; unmatched junction bases: 10. CDR3 length equals 15 residues. CDR3 residues: CASTRGGFGTDTQYF. The CDR3 DNA reads TGTGCCAGCACCAGAGGGGGCTTCGGGACAGATACGCAGTATTTT.

There are a few counts of this clone. The rearrangement links TRBV7-9 to TRBJ2-7; 10 nucleotides agree with TRBD1. The CDR3 is 14 residues long. V was pared by 5 bases and J by 5 bases, with 6 bases of the junction left unmatched. Germline V CDR1 and CDR2: SEHNR, FQNEAQ (reference sequence). CDR3 in DNA: TGTGCCAGCAGCCCTCCGGGACAGGGGAACGAGCAGTACTTC. The encoded protein is CASSPPGQGNEQYF.

The chain uses TRBV6-5 and TRBJ1-2, with D unresolved. The CDR3 spans 14 residues. Trimming pared 4 bases from V and 8 bases from J, leaving 17 bases between. Germline lookup yields CDR1 MNHEY and CDR2 SVGAGI. CDR3 protein: CASSLTRGTMGYTF. The CDR3 region has the DNA TGTGCCAGCAGTTTAACCCGGGGAACTATGGGCTACACCTTC.

This clone was seen once. J is TRBJ2-5 and V is TRBV5-1; no definite D call. V lost 2 bases and J 2 bases, leaving 4 bases between the germline ends. The length of the CDR3 is 12 residues. Germline V CDR1 and CDR2: SGHRS, YFSETQ. CDR3 sequence: CASSLPQETQYF. In DNA, the CDR3 is TGCGCCAGCAGCTTACCGCAAGAGACCCAGTACTTC. Full variable domain (missing parts from reference TRBV5-1 and TRBJ2-5): KAGVTQTPRYLIKTRGQQVTLSCSPISGHRSVSWYQQTPGQGLQFLFEYFSETQRNKGNFPGRFSGRQFSNSRSEMNVSTLELGDSALYLCASSLPQETQYFGPGTRLLVL.